Below are 24 T cell receptor beta chains sequenced from a single sample in a study of blood T cell repertoires in COVID-19. The assay was immunoSEQ multiplex PCR, and TCRdb's table has in-frame clones only and misses some. The sample includes 150,000 to 200,000 clones, roughly 83% of them seen just once. The material sequenced was PBMCs or T cells enriched from blood (not recorded which). The receptors were sampled from a woman in her 30s who had recovered from COVID-19.

The chain joins TRBV9 to TRBJ2-3; 8 nucleotides match TRBD2. Germline-derived CDR1 and CDR2 are SGDLS and YYNGEE. This CDR3 comprises 16 residues. Germline trimming cut 6 bases from V and 5 bases from J; bases unmatched to any gene: 14. This CDR3 is CASKKTGSGTGDTQYF. The CDR3 DNA is TGTGCCAGCAAAAAAACAGGTAGCGGGACGGGAGATACGCAGTATTTT.

This clone has a handful of counts. CDR3 amino acids: CACTSVPYEQYF. The CDR3 DNA reads as TGTGCCTGTACTAGCGTCCCCTACGAGCAGTACTTC. The chain couples TRBV30 to TRBJ2-7; 7 bases match TRBD2. With V trimmed by 6 bases and J by 2 bases, 4 bases remained unmatched. The CDR3 is made up of 12 amino acids. Germline values: CDR1 GTSNPN, CDR2 SVGIG (reference sequence).

J is TRBJ2-1 and V is TRBV19, with 7 bases that match TRBD2. Germline V CDR1 and CDR2: LNHDA, SQIVND (reference sequence). V lost 2 bases to trimming and J lost 2 bases; unmatched junction nucleotides: 6. This CDR3 is 16 amino acids long. The DNA for the CDR3 is TGTGCCAGTAGTATATCGGCGGGGGTCACCTACAATGAGCAGTTCTTC. Translation: CASSISAGVTYNEQFF.

In this sample, this clone turned up once. This chain connects TRBV5-1 to TRBJ1-5; a weak D match, TRBD1 (5 bases). The CDR3 consists of 13 residues. Germline CDR1 and CDR2: SGHRS and YFSETQ. Trimming took off 4 bases at V and 7 bases at J, with 12 bases between the two ends. The CDR3 protein is CASSPGYGQPQHF. CDR3 nucleotides: TGCGCCAGCAGCCCAGGGTATGGACAGCCCCAGCATTTT. Complete variable domain (other parts from reference TRBV5-1 and TRBJ1-5): KAGVTQTPRYLIKTRGQQVTLSCSPISGHRSVSWYQQTPGQGLQFLFEYFSETQRNKGNFPGRFSGRQFSNSRSEMNVSTLELGDSALYLCASSPGYGQPQHFGDGTRLSIL.

The chain has TRBV5-1 and TRBJ1-1; 7 nucleotides align to TRBD1. The CDR3 has 13 amino acids. Germline CDR1 and CDR2: SGHRS and YFSETQ. V shed 6 bases, J shed 4 bases, and the junction held 6 bases outside the gene matches. The CDR3 coding sequence is TGCGCCAGCACCACAGGGGACAGCACTGAAGCTTTCTTT. It is translated as CASTTGDSTEAFF.

This clone was detected once. CDR3: CASSDPRQREGLLGTQYF. DNA for the CDR3: TGTGCCAGCAGTGACCCTCGCCAGCGGGAGGGCCTCTTGGGAACGCAGTATTTT. The chain couples TRBV6-4 to TRBJ2-3, with 10 bases aligning to TRBD2. The CDR3 consists of 18 residues. V lost 2 bases to trimming and J lost 9 bases; unmatched junction nucleotides: 17. The germline gives CDR1 MRHNA, CDR2 SNTAGT.

J is TRBJ2-1 and V is TRBV27; 9 bases align to TRBD2. The CDR3 extends over 16 amino acids. Losses at the gene ends were 6 bases for V and 7 bases for J; bases not matched to a gene: 13. Germline CDR1 reads MNHEY; CDR2 reads SMNVEV (reference sequence). The CDR3 coding sequence is TGTGCCAGCAGGCCTTGGGGTAGCGGGAGTTCTAATGAGCAGTTCTTC. Its protein product is CASRPWGSGSSNEQFF.

The rearrangement uses TRBV28 and TRBJ1-2, with 7 bases identical to TRBD1. The CDR3 loop spans 14 amino acids. The J segment lost 6 bases and the V segment lost 4 bases, leaving 8 bases of the junction unmatched. Germline CDR1 MDHEN, CDR2 SYDVKM. The CDR3 nucleotides read TGTGCCAGCAGTTCAGGGACAGCAAGGCATGGCTACACCTTC. Translating gives CASSSGTARHGYTF.

This clone was picked up one time. The genes are TRBV4-1 and TRBJ2-7; TRBD2 agrees at 8 bases. The CDR3 sequence is 19 residues long. Per germline, CDR1 MGHRA and CDR2 YSYEKL. Germline trimming cut 5 bases from V and 1 base from J; bases unmatched to any gene: 19. CDR3: CASSNPPIGAGGTSYEQYF. The CDR3, as DNA: TGCGCCAGCAGCAATCCCCCAATCGGGGCGGGAGGAACATCCTACGAGCAGTACTTC.

The J gene is TRBJ1-6, the V gene TRBV5-4, with 8 bases aligning to TRBD1. Germline CDR1 and CDR2: SGHNT and YYREEE (reference sequence). This CDR3 spans 15 amino acids. Trimming cost V 6 bases and J 6 bases; bases outside gene matches: 8. CDR3: CASTLPGQANSPLHF. The CDR3 DNA reads TGTGCCAGCACCTTACCGGGACAGGCTAATTCACCCCTCCACTTT.

The chain has TRBV5-1 and TRBJ1-6, with 9 positions matching TRBD1. The CDR3 has 15 amino acids. The V segment lost 4 bases and the J segment 5 bases; nucleotides outside the gene matches: 4. The germline CDR1 and CDR2 sequences are SGHRS and YFSETQ. DNA for the CDR3: TGCGCCAGCAGCCGGACAGGGGCGAATAATTCACCCCTCCACTTT. Its translation: CASSRTGANNSPLHF.

The CDR3 loop is CASALWGRSNEKLFF. The CDR3 DNA follows: TGTGCCAGCGCTCTCTGGGGGCGTTCTAATGAAAAACTGTTTTTT. This chain connects TRBV28 to TRBJ1-4; D might be TRBD1 (6 bases). CDR1 MDHEN and CDR2 SYDVKM come from the germline V gene. The V gene lost 8 bases and the J gene lost 3 bases, with 16 bases spanning the gap. CDR3 length: 15 amino acids.

The J gene is TRBJ2-7, the V gene TRBV30; D may be TRBD1 (5 bases). The germline V and J ends were trimmed by 2 bases and 5 bases, with 16 bases remaining between them. Germline-derived CDR1 and CDR2 are GTSNPN and SVGIG (reference sequence). This CDR3 is built from 14 residues. The CDR3 here is CAWSPTASLDEQYF. The CDR3 DNA reads as TGTGCCTGGAGTCCGACAGCGAGTCTCGACGAGCAGTACTTC.

A few counts support this clone. V gene TRBV27 combines with J gene TRBJ1-2, with 7 nucleotides matching TRBD1. CDR1 and CDR2 (germline): MNHEY, SMNVEV (reference sequence). The junction had 7 bases not matched to a gene; V was cut back by 6 bases and J by 3 bases. The CDR3 length is 14 residues. The CDR3 spells CASRTTGTDYGYTF. CDR3 bases: TGTGCCAGCAGGACTACCGGGACAGACTATGGCTACACCTTC.

The gene calls are TRBV7-2 and TRBJ2-1, with a possible D match to TRBD2 (6 bases). This CDR3 is 16 amino acids long. Looked up from germline, CDR1 is SGHTA and CDR2 is FQGNSA. V shed 4 bases and J shed 4 bases, with 17 bases lying between them. The CDR3 nucleotides read TGTGCCAGCAGCTGGAGCTACGGGGAGGAATACAATGAGCAGTTCTTC. It encodes CASSWSYGEEYNEQFF.

This chain connects TRBV12-5 to TRBJ2-7; 14 nucleotides agree with TRBD2. The V and J ends lost 5 bases and 2 bases, in that order; junction bases with no gene match: 11. The CDR3 runs 18 residues. Germline V gene data show CDR1 as LGHNT and CDR2 as FRNRAP. The CDR3 loop reads CASGTGTSGREDTYEQYF. CDR3 nucleotide sequence: TGTGCTAGTGGTACCGGGACTAGCGGGAGAGAGGATACCTACGAGCAGTACTTC.

The rearrangement uses TRBV15 and TRBJ2-5; the D is unclear. This CDR3 region has 11 residues. V was pared by 4 bases and J by 5 bases, with 5 bases between. In germline, CDR1 is LNHNV, CDR2 YYDKDF (reference sequence). CDR3 loop: CATSMGETQYF. The CDR3 nucleotides are TGTGCCACCAGCATGGGCGAGACCCAGTACTTC.

This clone was observed a single time. The gene calls are TRBV7-9 and TRBJ2-2; TRBD2 agrees at 10 bases. Germline V lookup: CDR1 SEHNR, CDR2 FQNEAQ (reference sequence). V was pared by 5 bases and J by 5 bases, with 11 bases of the junction left unmatched. The CDR3 is made up of 17 amino acids. CDR3 amino acids: CASSQRSSGRGTGELFF. In nucleotides, the CDR3 is TGTGCCAGCAGCCAAAGGTCGAGCGGGAGGGGGACCGGGGAGCTGTTTTTT.

This chain joins TRBV30 and TRBJ2-7, with 7 bases that match TRBD1. The ends lost 6 bases at V and 6 bases at J; junction bases unmatched: 8. CDR3 length: 12 residues. Germline CDR1 reads GTSNPN; CDR2 reads SVGIG (reference sequence). The CDR3 DNA follows: TGTGCCTGTCAAAAACAGGGGCGCGAGCAGTACTTC. Encoded protein: CACQKQGREQYF.

A single count supports this clone. The rearrangement joins TRBV7-9 to TRBJ1-2; perhaps TRBD1 as D (5 bases). CDR1 is SEHNR, CDR2 FQNEAQ, per germline (reference sequence). The V end lost 2 bases, the J end lost 7 bases, and 14 bases lay between the germline ends. The CDR3 extends over 14 amino acids. CDR3 nucleotides: TGTGCCAGCAGCTTAATCGCTTTGGGGCTTGGCTACACCTTC. This codes for CASSLIALGLGYTF.

The chain couples TRBV29-1 to TRBJ2-2, with D hard to call. Germline CDR1 and CDR2: SQVTM and ANQGSEA. This CDR3 has 14 residues. Between the trimmed V and J ends, which lost 6 bases and 1 base, there was a span of 12 bases. The DNA of the CDR3 is TGCAGCGTCGAGACATCAGAGAACACCGGGGAGCTGTTTTTT. Its translation: CSVETSENTGELFF.

In DNA form, the CDR3 reads TGTGCCAGCAGCTGGAGCAATACTGAGCAGTTCTTC. It encodes CASSWSNTEQFF. The chain links TRBV11-3 to TRBJ2-1, with no clear D. V lost 4 bases and J 9 bases, leaving 10 bases between the germline ends. Germline values: CDR1 SGHNT, CDR2 YENEEA. The CDR3 has 12 amino acids.

The CDR3 DNA is TGTGCCAGTGAGACAGTCCACGAGCAGTACTTC. Its translation is CASETVHEQYF. The V call is TRBV2, the J call TRBJ2-7; D is perhaps TRBD1 (5 bases). Trimming pared 9 bases from V and 5 bases from J, leaving 11 bases between. Germline V gene sequence: CDR1 SNHLY, CDR2 FYNNEI. The CDR3 runs 11 residues.

This clone was detected once. This rearrangement joins TRBV15 to TRBJ2-3; TRBD2 aligns across 7 bases. The germline V gene encodes CDR1 LNHNV and CDR2 YYDKDF (reference sequence). CDR3 length: 17 residues. With V trimmed by 5 bases and J by 2 bases, 13 bases remained unmatched. The CDR3 sequence is CATSSRSMGGNTDTQYF. The CDR3 DNA reads as TGTGCCACCAGCTCCCGATCTATGGGGGGGAACACAGATACGCAGTATTTT.